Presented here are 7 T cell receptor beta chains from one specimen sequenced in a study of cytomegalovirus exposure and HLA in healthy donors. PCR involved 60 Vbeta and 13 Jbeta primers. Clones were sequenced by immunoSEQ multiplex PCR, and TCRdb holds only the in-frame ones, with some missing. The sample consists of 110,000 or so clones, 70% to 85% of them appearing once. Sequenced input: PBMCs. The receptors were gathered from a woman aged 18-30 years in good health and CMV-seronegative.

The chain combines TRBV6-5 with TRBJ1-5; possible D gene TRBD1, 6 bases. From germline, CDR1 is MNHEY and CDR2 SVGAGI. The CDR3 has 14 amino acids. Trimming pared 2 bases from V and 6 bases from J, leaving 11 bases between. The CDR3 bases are TGTGCCAGCAGTTACGAACAGGGCGCTCAGCCCCAGCATTTT. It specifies CASSYEQGAQPQHF.

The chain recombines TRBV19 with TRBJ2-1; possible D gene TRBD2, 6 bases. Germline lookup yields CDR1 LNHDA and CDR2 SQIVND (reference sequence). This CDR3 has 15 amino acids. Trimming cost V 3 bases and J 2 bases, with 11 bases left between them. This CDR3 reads CASSIEGGAYNEQFF. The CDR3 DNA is TGTGCCAGTAGTATTGAGGGAGGCGCCTACAATGAGCAGTTCTTC.

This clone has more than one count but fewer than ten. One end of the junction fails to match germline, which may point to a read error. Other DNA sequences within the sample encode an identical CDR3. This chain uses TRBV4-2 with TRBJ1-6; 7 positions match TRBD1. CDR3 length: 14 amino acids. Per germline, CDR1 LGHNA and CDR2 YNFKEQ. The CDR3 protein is CASSLGQFNSPLHF. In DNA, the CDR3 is TGTGCCAGCAGCCTGGGACAGTTTAATTCGCCCCTCCACTTT.

The CDR3 loop reads CASSPPGARTEAFF. The CDR3 coding sequence is TGTGCCAGCAGTCCCCCAGGGGCCCGTACTGAAGCTTTCTTT. This chain uses TRBV28 with TRBJ1-1, with D possibly being TRBD1 (6 bases). Between the trimmed V and J ends, which lost 5 bases and 5 bases, there was a span of 15 bases. The CDR3 consists of 14 residues. Germline V CDR1 and CDR2: MDHEN, SYDVKM.

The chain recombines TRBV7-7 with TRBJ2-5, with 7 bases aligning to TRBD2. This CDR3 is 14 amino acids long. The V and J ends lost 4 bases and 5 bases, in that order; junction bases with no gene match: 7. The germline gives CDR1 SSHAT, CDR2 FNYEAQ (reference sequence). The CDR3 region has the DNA TGTGCCAGCAGCTCGCCTACTAGCGTGGAGACCCAGTACTTC. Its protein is CASSSPTSVETQYF.

CDR3 region: CASGGTGTQPQHF. CDR3 in DNA: TGTGCCAGTGGAGGGACAGGGACTCAGCCCCAGCATTTT. This chain links TRBV19 with TRBJ1-5; 9 bases align to TRBD1. The CDR3 consists of 13 residues. From germline, CDR1 is LNHDA and CDR2 SQIVND (reference sequence). After removal of 8 bases from V and 6 bases from J, the junction contained 5 bases not matched to a gene.

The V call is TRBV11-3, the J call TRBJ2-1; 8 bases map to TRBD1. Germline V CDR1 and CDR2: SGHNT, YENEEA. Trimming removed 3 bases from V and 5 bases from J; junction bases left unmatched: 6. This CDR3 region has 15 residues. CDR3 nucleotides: TGTGCCAGCAGCTTGACAGGGGTTAGAGACAATGAGCAGTTCTTC. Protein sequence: CASSLTGVRDNEQFF.